This T cell receptor beta chain derives from a study of glioma-infiltrating T cells after dendritic cell vaccination. Study conclusions and caveats: Longer survival after dendritic cell vaccination followed higher pretreatment TIL content.

A single count supports this clone. Its antigen is not known. Stated time point: after dendritic cell vaccination, including at tumor progression/relapse. Fresh-frozen tumor tissue and more than two years of survival data were available for all. The CDR3 runs to 15 residues. Germline CDR1 and CDR2: MDHEN and SYDVKM. V lost 5 bases and J 4 bases, leaving 14 bases between the germline ends. Up to 2 ug genomic DNA was used for TCRB CDR3 amplification. The assay was immunoSEQ multiplex PCR, and TCRdb's table has in-frame clones only and misses some. Here the sample spans approximately 85,000 clones, 85% being singletons.

The clonotype was recovered from a human donor with glioblastoma. This sample comprised blood, obtained after dendritic cell vaccination. The chain recombines TRBV28 with TRBJ2-2, with D tentatively TRBD2 (6 bases). This CDR3 reads CASSTGGEATGELFF. The CDR3 DNA is TGTGCCAGCAGTACAGGAGGGGAGGCCACCGGGGAGCTGTTTTTT.